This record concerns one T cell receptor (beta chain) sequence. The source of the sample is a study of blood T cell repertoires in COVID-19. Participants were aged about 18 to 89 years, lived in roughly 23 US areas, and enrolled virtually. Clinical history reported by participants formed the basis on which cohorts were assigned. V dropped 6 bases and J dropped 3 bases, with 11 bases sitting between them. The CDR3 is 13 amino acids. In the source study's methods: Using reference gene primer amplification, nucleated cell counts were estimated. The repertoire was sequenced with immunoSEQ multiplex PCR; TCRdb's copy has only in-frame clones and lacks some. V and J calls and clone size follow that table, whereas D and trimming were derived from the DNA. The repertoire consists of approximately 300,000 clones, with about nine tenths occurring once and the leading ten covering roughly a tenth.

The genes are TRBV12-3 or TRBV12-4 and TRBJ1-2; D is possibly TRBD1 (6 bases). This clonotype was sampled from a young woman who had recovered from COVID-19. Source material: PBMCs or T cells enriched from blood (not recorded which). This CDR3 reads CASSPQGDYGYTF. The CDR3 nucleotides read TGTGCCAGCAGCCCACAGGGCGACTATGGCTACACCTTC.